The rows below give T cell receptor beta chains drawn from one sample of a study of blood T cell repertoires in COVID-19. Data came from immunoSEQ multiplex PCR; TCRdb stores just in-frame clones and leaves some out. Of about 240,000 clones listed, 75% to 85% are singletons. Sequenced: peripheral blood. The source is a woman between 70 and 85 years old with acute or convalescent COVID-19. Both conserved end residues are part of each CDR3. The D gene is left open where the match is weak. Expanded clones are given a class, and other clones once, few, many or no size at all.

J,D,length,V,size,CDR3,DNA
TRBJ2-1,.,12,TRBV7-8,.,CASSLVQGEQFF,TGTGCCAGCAGCTTAGTTCAGGGTGAGCAGTTCTTC
TRBJ1-6,.,18,TRBV7-9,.,CASSPGTPGSPYNSPLHF,TGTGCCAGCAGCCCCGGGACTCCTGGTAGCCCTTATAATTCACCCCTCCACTTT
TRBJ2-1,.,14,TRBV24-1,few,CATSMGGQYNEQFF,TGTGCCACGTCTATGGGGGGACAGTACAATGAGCAGTTCTTC
TRBJ1-4,.,15,TRBV4-3,.,CASSQSTTTNEKLFF,TGCGCCAGCAGCCAGAGCACTACAACTAATGAAAAACTGTTTTTT
TRBJ2-1,.,14,TRBV24-1,.,CATSDPIPDNEQFF,TGTGCCACCAGTGACCCAATCCCGGACAATGAGCAGTTCTTC
TRBJ1-2,TRBD1,14,TRBV30,.,CAWSSGQGRSGYTF,TGTGCCTGGAGTTCGGGACAGGGGAGATCGGGCTACACCTTC
TRBJ1-2,.,18,TRBV5-6,.,CASSLVGGTTNLGYGYTF,TGTGCCAGCAGCTTGGTGGGAGGCACGACGAATTTGGGCTATGGCTACACCTTC
TRBJ2-5,TRBD2,16,TRBV7-6,.,CASSKSSGGRPETQYF,TGTGCCAGCAGTAAATCTAGCGGGGGGAGGCCGGAGACCCAGTACTTC
TRBJ1-2,.,18,TRBV27,.,CASSSIPLSFRTGDGYTF,TGTGCCAGCAGTTCGATTCCGCTATCTTTTAGGACGGGAGACGGCTACACCTTC
TRBJ2-7,.,14,TRBV14,once,CASSQLMGGYEQYF,TGTGCCAGCAGCCAATTAATGGGGGGCTACGAGCAGTACTTC